The subject of this entry is one T cell receptor (beta chain). This clonotype showed up many times. There is no known antigen for this receptor. Within one base of it there is no much larger clone, and no base qualities were kept. The protocol used for the library was 5' RACE. The sequencing machine was an Illumina HiSeq 2500. The second PCR ran for about 6 to 12 cycles and used a J-beta primer mix along with a sample-barcoded 5' primer. A unique molecular identifier was introduced onto each TCR beta cDNA molecule by a template-switch 5' adaptor carrying 12 random nucleotides. Each sample yielded at least 2.5 million CDR3-containing paired-end reads. First-strand cDNA was synthesized from all RNA with the Mint cDNA synthesis kit, primed by a TRBC-specific oligonucleotide. Following uracil-DNA glycosylase treatment, a first 18-cycle PCR with universal primers M1SS and BC2_uni_R was performed on all cDNA. From the authors' description of their analysis: Each sample was normalized by randomly selecting 1 million high-quality reads, each carrying a distinct molecular identifier. Reads sharing molecular identifiers were discarded rather than binned into consensus sequences. MiTCR, set to a Q25 quality threshold and the strictest error-elimination algorithm, was used for CDR3 identification, clonotype clustering and error correction. A nonparametric unseen species model with Euler transformation was used to estimate lower-bound total TCR beta diversity. Using fastp trimming at Q25 and MiXCR clonotype assembly, TCRdb reanalyzed the public sequencing data and kept in-frame beta chains. CDR3 protein duplicates are merged, each entry listing the most common genes and DNA. These V and J calls are TCRdb output, not the study's own analysis. The sample data list some 1.7 million distinct CDR3 sequences, and about 28% of these were observed just once. Roughly 8% of the sample rests with the top ten.

The entry originates in a study of blood T cells in healthy people across ages (dated by TCRdb to the mid-2010s). For context, the study as a whole: In model experiments, roughly one uniquely barcoded TCR beta cDNA molecule per two T cells was captured by template switching. Age-related changes in TCR beta repertoire diversity were measured in the study by deep sequencing normalized with unique cDNA molecular identifiers. The donors were split into four age groups: young (average around 16 years), middle-aged (over 35), aged (more than 55) and long-lived (roughly 86). Donors of different ages were randomly distributed across sequencing lanes to avoid experimental bias. Using the same blood draw, the study looked at two additional independent replicas of 1 million unique cDNA reads for two donors, one aged 18 to 30 and the other aged 80 or older.

General findings and caveats noted by the study authors: Observed TCR beta diversity correlated strongly with the percentage of naive T cells measured by flow cytometry. Compared with the aged group, the long-lived group had more naive CD4+ T cells, fewer expanded clones and increased TCR diversity, a pattern suggesting age selection. Because the CMV infection status of the donors was unknown, age-related changes in expanded clonotypes may potentially have been confounded. Since profiling was done on bulk unsorted PBMCs, naive and antigen-experienced compartments could not be conclusively compared. As age increased, observed TCR beta diversity per million T cells dropped in a roughly linear way, and a significant reduction was already evident by age 40. Estimates of total diversity from one million sequenced T cells were regarded as lower bounds and underestimates.

The 39 donors, aged about 6 to 95 years, were systemically healthy Caucasian individuals from Russia. Each donor gave approximately 9.4 milliliters of peripheral blood, drawn into EDTA-treated Vacutainer tubes. Ficoll-Paque density-gradient centrifugation was used to isolate PBMCs, with at least 6.5 million per sample. Trizol reagent was used to extract total RNA from the PBMCs, yielding at least 6 micrograms per sample. For every donor, flow cytometry on a PBMC aliquot measured the percentage of naive CD45RAhigh/CD27high T cells. CDR1 is given as DFQATT and CDR2 as SNEGSKA, both from the germline V gene (reference sequence). The CDR3 runs 14 amino acids, cysteine and phenylalanine included. Solely the CDR3 DNA is kept, with 42 bases framed from the first base. Here V drops 5 bases and J drops 3 bases, and the junction holds 7 bases not matched to any gene.

Sequenced input: blood. The V gene is TRBV20-1 and the J gene is TRBJ2-5, with 9 bases matching TRBD2. The TCR was taken from a woman between 25 and 40 years old in good health. The DNA sequence is TGCAGTGCTCAACAGACTAGCGGAAAAGAGACCCAGTACTTC. The encoded protein is CSAQQTSGKETQYF.